This is a list of T cell receptor beta chains from one sample in a study of vaccination and CD4 T cells after COVID-19. Their cognate antigens are unknown. TCRdb re-called the PCR reads with MiXCR, one entry per CDR3 protein. Of roughly 24,000 distinct CDR3 sequences in the sample, roughly 53% were seen once. The specimen was CD4+ T cells from blood, cultured in vitro. Receptor source: a human donor who had recovered from COVID-19. Each CDR3 is given with its conserved first and last residue.

TRBV7-8	TRBJ1-1	CASSLSVAGVNTEAFF
TRBV29-1	TRBJ1-4	CSGSLATNEKLFF
TRBV6-2/TRBV6-3	TRBJ2-5	CASSDSGGAQETQYF
TRBV6-2/TRBV6-3	TRBJ2-1	CASSLNLAGAYNEQFF
TRBV19	TRBJ1-2	CASSIDRIYGYTF
TRBV6-5	TRBJ1-1	CASSSGNGNTEAFF
TRBV19	TRBJ1-3	CASSMDSGNSGNTIYF
TRBV20-1	TRBJ1-5	CSARDRAGDQPQHF
TRBV7-2	TRBJ1-6	CASSSAWVEYSPLHF
TRBV6-5	TRBJ1-1	CASSYITSRLNTEAFF
TRBV12-3/TRBV12-4	TRBJ2-3	CASSRLAGFTDTQYF
TRBV6-5	TRBJ2-7	CASSYSLPGINYEQYF
TRBV11-3	TRBJ1-1	CASSSRTGDTEAFF
TRBV15	TRBJ2-1	CATSRSDRGREQFF
TRBV6-2/TRBV6-3	TRBJ1-5	CASRSGTGPNVFQPQHF
TRBV7-9	TRBJ2-7	CASSLGTVSSYEQYF
TRBV27	TRBJ2-7	CASSLDPRGPYEQYF
TRBV5-1	TRBJ2-2	CASSWGLTGSENGELFF
TRBV6-1	TRBJ2-7	CASARDASYEQYF
TRBV25-1	TRBJ1-4	CASRQPGGAEKLFF
TRBV7-2	TRBJ2-3	CASSLAGSVRVTDTQYF
TRBV20-1	TRBJ2-5	CSARDPLLTQYF
TRBV7-2	TRBJ2-7	CASSFAHHYEQYF
TRBV20-1	TRBJ1-5	CSARVAGHQPQHF
TRBV20-1	TRBJ1-1	CSARDRADGVAFF
TRBV6-1	TRBJ2-7	CASSEHWDWSSYEQYF
TRBV6-1	TRBJ1-2	CTSMGRGYGYTF
TRBV4-3	TRBJ1-1	CASSHFGGGLTEAFF
TRBV7-2	TRBJ2-1	CASRWGPNNEQFF
TRBV6-2/TRBV6-3	TRBJ2-2	CASSYSAHANTGELFF
TRBV20-1	TRBJ1-2	CSARPPHRPQDYTF
TRBV5-1	TRBJ1-2	CASSLDSRSGAHGYTF
TRBV3-1	TRBJ1-2	CASSLSSGREGYTF
TRBV2	TRBJ1-1	CASSHPQGRGGFF
TRBV20-1	TRBJ2-3	CSAYHTDTQYF
TRBV24-1	TRBJ2-5	CATSDPRTPEGLETQYF
TRBV2	TRBJ2-7	CASSEGSAVWFEQYF
TRBV12-3/TRBV12-4	TRBJ2-7	CASSFKIGGYEQYF
TRBV6-2/TRBV6-3	TRBJ1-1	CASSYEGRTEAFF
TRBV6-1	TRBJ2-7	CASSPRASGTGGYEQYF
TRBV6-1	TRBJ1-2	CASSESPYGYTF
TRBV6-1	TRBJ2-3	CASSQPRGGSTDTQYF
TRBV20-1	TRBJ1-5	CSASHGPNSNQPQHF
TRBV6-1	TRBJ1-2	CASRQGVDGYTF
TRBV11-3	TRBJ2-3	CASSLRSTDTQYF
TRBV6-1	TRBJ1-1	CASSIYRAQATEAFF
TRBV20-1	TRBJ1-2	CSALLSGAYGYTF
TRBV7-2	TRBJ2-3	CASSLIRDTQYF
TRBV19	TRBJ1-1	CASSADRVNTEAFF
TRBV6-1	TRBJ1-1	CASNLGGGTEAFF
TRBV6-1	TRBJ1-4	CASRSPDGRYKEKLFF
TRBV20-1	TRBJ1-1	CSASSEAFF
TRBV2	TRBJ1-5	CASRLQGSRNQPQHF
TRBV24-1	TRBJ2-7	CATQTGQGREQYF
TRBV7-8	TRBJ1-1	CASSFRDRAFF
TRBV11-2	TRBJ1-1	CASSFTGQGASTEAFF
TRBV20-1	TRBJ2-5	CSARLAGGSETQYF
TRBV7-9	TRBJ2-3	CASSLPLAGEGDTQYF
TRBV7-6	TRBJ1-2	CASSPRQGPNYGYTF